These 15 T cell receptor beta chains were all obtained from the same sample, sequenced in a study of neoadjuvant anti-PD-1 for oral cavity cancer (dated by TCRdb to the early 2020s). The library was produced with the immunoSEQ multiplex PCR assay. TCRdb holds this immuneACCESS table with in-frame rearrangements only. Some clones are missing; in checked studies, unresolved V genes explain under half, and the rest has no known cause. The sample contains about 14,000 clones, about 70% of them found a single time. The top ten constitute about 3% of the sample. According to the study, the label for this sample's time point signals: before neoadjuvant nivolumab. The material was PBMCs, obtained before nivolumab (anti-PD-1) treatment. The receptors shown here come from a person aged 35-79 years with oral cavity squamous cell carcinoma.

In DNA, the CDR3 is TGTGCCAGCCGTAGGGGGCTCTCTGGAAACACCATATATTTT. This codes for CASRRGLSGNTIYF. This chain uses TRBV13 with TRBJ1-3; TRBD1 matches 7 bases. Losses at the gene ends were 8 bases for V and 0 bases for J; bases not matched to a gene: 4. Germline lookup yields CDR1 PRHDT and CDR2 FYEKMQ (reference sequence). The CDR3 totals 14 residues.

This clone is labeled as medium-sized. The V gene is TRBV2, the J gene TRBJ1-5; D is unclear. V lost 3 bases and J lost 7, with 13 bases in between. The CDR3 has 14 residues. Germline CDR1 SNHLY, CDR2 FYNNEI. The CDR3 reads CASSDARYGQPQHF. The CDR3 region has the DNA TGTGCCAGCAGTGACGCCCGCTACGGCCAGCCCCAGCATTTT. The full variable domain, completed using reference TRBV2 and TRBJ1-5, is EPEVTQTPSHQVTQMGQEVILRCVPISNHLYFYWYRQILGQKVEFLVSFYNNEISEKSEIFDDQFSVERPDGSNFTLKIRSTKLEDSAMYFCASSDARYGQPQHFGDGTRLSIL.

The chain links TRBV11-3 to TRBJ2-3, with D uncertain. This CDR3 is built from 12 residues. Germline CDR1 SGHNT, CDR2 YENEEA. V dropped 4 bases and J dropped 6 bases, with 8 bases sitting between them. The CDR3 reads CASSYYSDTQYF. The CDR3 DNA reads as TGTGCCAGCAGCTACTATTCGGATACGCAGTATTTT.

The V call is TRBV7-3, the J call TRBJ1-2; possible D gene TRBD1, 5 bases. From germline, CDR1 is SGHTA and CDR2 FQGTGA. The CDR3 has 15 amino acids. The germline V and J ends were trimmed by 0 bases and 6 bases, with 14 bases remaining between them. CDR3 DNA: TGTGCCAGCAGCTTAACTGGGGGGTCCTTCGATGGCTACACCTTC. The encoded protein is CASSLTGGSFDGYTF.

The chain links TRBV20-1 to TRBJ1-2; D is unresolved. CDR1 DFQATT and CDR2 SNEGSKA come from the germline V gene (reference sequence). The CDR3 extends over 10 amino acids. V lost 7 bases and J 6 bases, leaving 9 bases between the germline ends. CDR3 sequence (DNA): TGCAGTGGGTCGAGGGATGGCTACACCTTC. Translating it yields CSGSRDGYTF.

The rearrangement joins TRBV28 to TRBJ2-1, with D perhaps matching TRBD1 (7 bases). This CDR3 contains 15 residues. With 3 bases removed from V and 6 bases from J, the gap between germline ends came to 15 bases. Per germline, CDR1 MDHEN and CDR2 SYDVKM. CDR3 DNA sequence: TGTGCCAGCAGTTTGTCGACAGGGAGGATCAATGAGCAGTTCTTC. Translation: CASSLSTGRINEQFF.

The V gene is TRBV18, the J gene TRBJ1-1; D perhaps matches TRBD1 (5 bases). Germline-derived CDR1 and CDR2 are KGHSH and LQKENI. Deletions cut 0 bases from V and 0 bases from J, with 11 bases between. The CDR3 has 16 residues. Written as DNA, the CDR3 is TGTGCCAGCTCACCACCTACGACAGCGATGAACACTGAAGCTTTCTTT. Residues: CASSPPTTAMNTEAFF.

This chain uses TRBV4-2 with TRBJ2-7; 11 nucleotides line up with TRBD2. Germline assignment: CDR1 LGHNA and CDR2 YNFKEQ. V gave up 1 base and J gave up 2 bases; unmatched junction bases: 7. This CDR3 comprises 17 residues. This chain's CDR3 is CASSQGGSGRATYEQYF. CDR3 in DNA: TGTGCCAGCAGCCAAGGTGGTAGCGGGAGGGCAACCTACGAGCAGTACTTC.

Only one count was recorded for this clone. This chain links TRBV6-5 with TRBJ1-1; 9 bases line up with TRBD1. This CDR3 spans 14 amino acids. Trimming cost V 8 bases and J 4 bases; bases outside gene matches: 8. From germline, CDR1 is MNHEY and CDR2 SVGAGI. In DNA, the CDR3 is TGTGCCAGCGAGGGACAGGGAGGGGGCACTGAAGCTTTCTTT. It translates to CASEGQGGGTEAFF.

V usage is TRBV9 and J usage is TRBJ1-1, with D maybe TRBD1 (6 bases). This CDR3 spans 14 amino acids. Germline values: CDR1 SGDLS, CDR2 YYNGEE. V was pared by 4 bases and J by 3 bases, with 13 bases between. CDR3 sequence reads: CASSSTGLDTEAFF. The CDR3 coding sequence is TGTGCCAGCAGCTCAACAGGGCTTGACACTGAAGCTTTCTTT.

V usage is TRBV29-1 and J usage is TRBJ2-1; 10 bases agree with TRBD1. The germline CDR1 and CDR2 sequences are SQVTM and ANQGSEA. Trimming cost V 5 bases and J 4 bases; bases outside gene matches: 8. The CDR3 covers 15 residues. The CDR3 loop is CSVSGGQGPYNEQFF. CDR3 coding DNA: TGCAGCGTTAGCGGGGGACAGGGGCCTTACAATGAGCAGTTCTTC.

The chain carries TRBV29-1 and TRBJ1-3, with unresolved D. Deletions cut 6 bases from V and 0 bases from J, with 12 bases between. Per the germline V gene, CDR1 is SQVTM and CDR2 is ANQGSEA. CDR3 length: 14 residues. This CDR3 is CSVHWASSGNTIYF. Written as DNA, the CDR3 is TGCAGCGTACACTGGGCGAGCTCTGGAAACACCATATATTTT.

The chain combines TRBV2 with TRBJ2-5, with TRBD1 matching over 9 bases. Per the germline V gene, CDR1 is SNHLY and CDR2 is FYNNEI. This CDR3 contains 15 residues. J lost 6 bases, V lost 5 bases, and 10 bases had no gene match. The CDR3 spells CASSPPGQGPKTQYF. The CDR3 region has the DNA TGTGCCAGCAGTCCCCCGGGACAGGGTCCAAAGACCCAGTACTTC.

CDR3 amino acids: CASRFDSQSTGELFF. In nucleotides, the CDR3 is TGCGCCAGCAGATTCGACAGTCAGTCCACCGGGGAGCTGTTTTTT. V gene TRBV5-1 combines with J gene TRBJ2-2, with TRBD1 as a possible D gene (5 bases). V lost 5 bases and J lost 4, with 15 bases in between. Germline assignment: CDR1 SGHRS and CDR2 YFSETQ. The CDR3 length is 15 residues.

In its sample, this clone was seen once. This chain joins TRBV28 and TRBJ2-5; TRBD2 agrees at 9 bases. This CDR3 has 14 amino acids. The germline V gene has CDR1 MDHEN and CDR2 SYDVKM. Trimming at V came to 7 bases and at J to 5 bases, leaving 8 bases not matched to a gene. CDR3 protein: CASMRGGQMETQYF. CDR3 bases: TGTGCCAGCATGCGGGGGGGGCAAATGGAGACCCAGTACTTC.